This T cell receptor (beta chain) was sequenced in a study of cytomegalovirus exposure and HLA in healthy donors. CDR3 length equals 14 residues. Germline lookup yields CDR1 SGHAT and CDR2 FQNNGV. V lost 3 bases, J lost 2 bases, and 2 bases stayed unmatched. The PCR used 60 Vbeta and 13 Jbeta primers. Profiled with immunoSEQ multiplex PCR; TCRdb holds only in-frame clones, not every one. There are under 200,000 clones in the sample; 80% to 90% occur only once, and around 0.31% lies in the top ten. This TCR came from a woman aged 25 to 39 in good health and CMV-seronegative. The chain has TRBV11-2 and TRBJ2-7; 9 bases line up with TRBD1. Material for sequencing was PBMCs. For the CDR3, the DNA is TGTGCCAGCAGCTTTCGGGACAGGGCCTACGAGCAGTACTTC. It translates to CASSFRDRAYEQYF.